Listed below are T cell receptor beta chains from one sample, sequenced in a study of shared T cell receptors in the human thymus. Sequencing was performed with immunoSEQ multiplex PCR; in TCRdb, only in-frame clones are kept and a portion is missing. Among roughly 710,000 clones listed, 70% to 90% were seen once. The same sample was also used in a study of human thymus T cells.

The specimen was thymocytes. Receptors were obtained from a girl less than two years old with a congenital heart defect. CDR3s include the opening cysteine and the closing phenylalanine or tryptophan. D genes are given only for firm matches. The size of a clone is reported for some rows only, either as once, few or many, or as a class for expanded clones.

>NA|NA|TRBJ1-5|TRBV7-9
TGTGCCAGCAGCTCGAAGCAGGGAGGGCCCCAGCATTTT
CASSSKQGGPQHF
>TRBD1|NA|TRBJ1-2|TRBV29-1
TGCAGCGTTGAACCAGGGGGCTCTAGGTCGGGTGGCTACACCTTC
CSVEPGGSRSGGYTF
>NA|NA|TRBJ2-2|TRBV18
TGTGCCAGCTCTCCTGAGTTGACTTCGACCGGGGAGCTGTTTTTT
CASSPELTSTGELFF
>NA|NA|TRBJ1-1|TRBV18
TGTGCCAGCTCACCACCGGGCGTCACGAACACTGAAGCTTTCTTT
CASSPPGVTNTEAFF
>TRBD1|NA|TRBJ2-7|TRBV4-1
TGCGCCAGCAGCCAGACCGGGACAGCCGATTTCGAGCAGTACTTC
CASSQTGTADFEQYF
>TRBD2|NA|TRBJ2-1|TRBV12-5
TGTGCTAGTGGGCCGGGACTAGCGGGGGACTACTCCTACAATGAGCAGTTCTTC
CASGPGLAGDYSYNEQFF
>NA|NA|TRBJ1-2|TRBV11-2
TGTGCCAGCAGCTCCGACACCTTC
CASSSDTF
>NA|NA|TRBJ2-1|TRBV12-5
TGTGCTAGTGGTTTTCGTCTCCTCTACAATGAGCAGTTCTTC
CASGFRLLYNEQFF
>TRBD1|NA|TRBJ1-2|TRBV4-2
TGTGCCAGCAGCCAAGGTCAGGGACAGATAGAAAGGTATGGCTACACCTTC
CASSQGQGQIERYGYTF
>NA|NA|TRBJ2-7|TRBV5-1
TGCGCCAGCAGCTCATTACCGGGATACTACGAGCAGTACTTC
CASSSLPGYYEQYF
>TRBD1|once|TRBJ2-5|TRBV5-1
TGCGCCAGCAGCTGCCGCCCCGGGACAGACCAAGAGACCCAGTACTTC
CASSCRPGTDQETQYF
>NA|NA|TRBJ1-1|TRBV6-6
TGTGCCAGCACCTACACCGGGACGGGGGTGACTGAAGCTTTCTTT
CASTYTGTGVTEAFF
>TRBD1|NA|TRBJ2-3|TRBV5-4
TGTGCCAGCAGCTTGTCGGACAGGACACAGGATACGCAGTATTTT
CASSLSDRTQDTQYF
>TRBD1|NA|TRBJ1-2|TRBV6-5
TGTGCCAGCAGTGGGGACAGGGGGTTGAGCTACACCTTC
CASSGDRGLSYTF
>TRBD2|NA|TRBJ2-1|TRBV6-5
TGTGCCAGCAGTTACGAGGCGGGGGGTTTGTACAATGAGCAGTTCTTC
CASSYEAGGLYNEQFF
>NA|NA|TRBJ2-3|TRBV5-1
TGCGCCAGCAGCTTGGCGGGGGAGGGCACAGATACGCAGTATTTT
CASSLAGEGTDTQYF
>NA|NA|TRBJ1-6|TRBV5-6
TGTGCCAGCAGCTTCAGCTCCTATAATTCACCCCTCCACTTT
CASSFSSYNSPLHF
>TRBD1|NA|TRBJ2-5|TRBV5-4
TGTGCCAGCAGCCCCCGACAGGGATTGGGAAAGACCCAGTACTTC
CASSPRQGLGKTQYF
>TRBD1|NA|TRBJ1-5|TRBV6-5
TGTGCCAGCAGACGGACAGGGACGCCCCAGCATTTT
CASRRTGTPQHF
>NA|NA|TRBJ2-1|TRBV7-9
TGTGCCAGCAGCTTAGCGAGTGGCTACAATGAGCAGTTCTTC
CASSLASGYNEQFF
>NA|NA|TRBJ1-3|TRBV30
TGTGCCTGGAGAGGGGGAACTGGAAACACCATATATTTT
CAWRGGTGNTIYF
>TRBD2|NA|TRBJ2-1|TRBV28
TGTGCCAGCAGTCCGCCTCGCACTAGCGGACTATACAATGAGCAGTTCTTC
CASSPPRTSGLYNEQFF
>TRBD2|NA|TRBJ2-3|TRBV6-1
TGTGCCAGCAGTGAACTAGCGGGGGACAGCACAGATACGCAGTATTTT
CASSELAGDSTDTQYF
>NA|NA|TRBJ1-1|TRBV12-5
TGTGCTAGTGGTTCCGGACCCCAGGAGAGGAGGACTGAAGCTTTCTTT
CASGSGPQERRTEAFF
>NA|NA|TRBJ2-3|TRBV5-1
TGCGCCAGCAGCTCCTCCACAGATACGCAGTATTTT
CASSSSTDTQYF
>TRBD1|NA|TRBJ2-3|TRBV9
TGTGCCAGCAGCCCAGGACAGGGGACAGATACGCAGTATTTT
CASSPGQGTDTQYF
>TRBD2|NA|TRBJ2-5|TRBV5-4
TGTGCCAGCAGCTTGGAGGGGACTAGCGGGGAGACCCAGTACTTC
CASSLEGTSGETQYF
>TRBD1|NA|TRBJ2-1|TRBV11-2
TGTGCCAGCCTGACAGGGCCTCACTACAATGAGCAGTTCTTC
CASLTGPHYNEQFF
>TRBD1|NA|TRBJ2-1|TRBV6-5
TGTGCCAGCAGTTCAAACACAGGGACAGGGGAGTTCTTC
CASSSNTGTGEFF
>NA|NA|TRBJ1-1|TRBV19
TGTGCCAGTAGAGACGTTCGGGGTAGGAACACTGAAGCTTTCTTT
CASRDVRGRNTEAFF